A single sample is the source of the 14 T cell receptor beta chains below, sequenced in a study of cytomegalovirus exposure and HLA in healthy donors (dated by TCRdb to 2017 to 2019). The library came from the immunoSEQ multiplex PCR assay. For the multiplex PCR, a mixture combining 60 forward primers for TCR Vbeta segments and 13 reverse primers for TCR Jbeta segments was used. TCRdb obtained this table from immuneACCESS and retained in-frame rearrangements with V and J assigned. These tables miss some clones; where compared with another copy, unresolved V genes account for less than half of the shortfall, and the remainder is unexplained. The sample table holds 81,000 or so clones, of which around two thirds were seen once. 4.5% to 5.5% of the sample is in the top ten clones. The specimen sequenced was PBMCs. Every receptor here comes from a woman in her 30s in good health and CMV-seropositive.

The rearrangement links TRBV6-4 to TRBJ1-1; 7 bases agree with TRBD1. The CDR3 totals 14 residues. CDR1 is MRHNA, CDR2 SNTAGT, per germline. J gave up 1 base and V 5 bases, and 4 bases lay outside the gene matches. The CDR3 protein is CASSSGTENTEAFF. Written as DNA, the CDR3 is TGTGCCAGCAGTTCCGGGACAGAGAACACTGAAGCTTTCTTT.

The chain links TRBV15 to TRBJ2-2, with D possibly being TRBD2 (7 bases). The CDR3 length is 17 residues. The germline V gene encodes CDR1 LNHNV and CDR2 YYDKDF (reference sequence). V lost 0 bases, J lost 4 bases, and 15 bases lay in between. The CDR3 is CATSRDMGGRTTGELFF. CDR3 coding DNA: TGTGCCACCAGCAGAGATATGGGGGGGCGAACCACCGGGGAGCTGTTTTTT. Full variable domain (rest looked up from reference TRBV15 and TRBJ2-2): DAMVIQNPRYQVTQFGKPVTLSCSQTLNHNVMYWYQQKSSQAPKLLFHYYDKDFNNEADTPDNFQSRRPNTSFCFLDIRSPGLGDTAMYLCATSRDMGGRTTGELFFGEGSRLTVL.

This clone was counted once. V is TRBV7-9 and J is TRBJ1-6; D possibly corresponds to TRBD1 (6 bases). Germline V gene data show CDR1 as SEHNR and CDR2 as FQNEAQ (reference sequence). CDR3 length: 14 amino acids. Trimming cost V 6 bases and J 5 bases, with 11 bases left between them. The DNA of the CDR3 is TGTGCCAGCAGAACAGGGACAAATAATTCACCCCTCCACTTT. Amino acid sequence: CASRTGTNNSPLHF.

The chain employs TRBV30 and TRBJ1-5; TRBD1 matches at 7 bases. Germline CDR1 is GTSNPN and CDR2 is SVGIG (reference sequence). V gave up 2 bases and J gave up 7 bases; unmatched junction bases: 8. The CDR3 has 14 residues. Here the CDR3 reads CAWSTFTGVQPQHF. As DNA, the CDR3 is TGTGCCTGGAGTACCTTTACAGGGGTACAGCCCCAGCATTTT.

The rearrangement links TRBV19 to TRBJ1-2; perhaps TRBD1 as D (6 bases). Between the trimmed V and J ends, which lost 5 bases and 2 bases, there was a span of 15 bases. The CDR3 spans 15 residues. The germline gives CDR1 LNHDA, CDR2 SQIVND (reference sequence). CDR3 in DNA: TGTGCCAGTAGTGTACCACTACAGGGAAACTATGGCTACACCTTC. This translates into CASSVPLQGNYGYTF.

This chain's CDR3 is CASSRGQGNYGYTF. The CDR3 DNA reads TGTGCCAGCAGCCGCGGACAGGGTAACTATGGCTACACCTTC. V gene TRBV6-5 combines with J gene TRBJ1-2, with 8 bases matching TRBD1. Germline CDR1 reads MNHEY; CDR2 reads SVGAGI. CDR3 length: 14 amino acids. The V gene end was trimmed by 6 bases and the J gene end by 1 base; junction bases not matched to a gene: 4.

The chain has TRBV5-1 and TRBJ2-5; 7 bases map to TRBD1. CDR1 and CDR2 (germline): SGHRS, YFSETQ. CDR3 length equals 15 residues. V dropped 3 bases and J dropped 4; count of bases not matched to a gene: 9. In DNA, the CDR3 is TGCGCCAGCAGCTCGGGCGACAGGGATGGAGAGACCCAGTACTTC. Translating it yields CASSSGDRDGETQYF.

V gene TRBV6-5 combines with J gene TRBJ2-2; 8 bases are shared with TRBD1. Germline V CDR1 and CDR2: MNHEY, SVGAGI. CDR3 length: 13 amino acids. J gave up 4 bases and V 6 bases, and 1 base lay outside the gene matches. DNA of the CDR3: TGTGCCAGCAGCCAGGGGGCCACCGGGGAGCTGTTTTTT. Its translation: CASSQGATGELFF.

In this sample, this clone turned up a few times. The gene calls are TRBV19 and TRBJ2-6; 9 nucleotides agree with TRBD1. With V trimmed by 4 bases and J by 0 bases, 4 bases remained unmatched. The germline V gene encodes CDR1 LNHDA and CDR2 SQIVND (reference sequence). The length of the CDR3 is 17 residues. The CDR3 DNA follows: TGTGCCAGTAGTAGAACAGGGGGCGCCTCTGGGGCCAACGTCCTGACTTTC. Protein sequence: CASSRTGGASGANVLTF.

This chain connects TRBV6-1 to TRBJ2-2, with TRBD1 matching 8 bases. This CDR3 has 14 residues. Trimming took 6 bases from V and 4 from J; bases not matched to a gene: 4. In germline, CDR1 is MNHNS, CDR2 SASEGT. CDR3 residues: CASRDTGGTGELFF. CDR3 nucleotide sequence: TGTGCCAGCAGGGACACAGGGGGCACCGGGGAGCTGTTTTTT.

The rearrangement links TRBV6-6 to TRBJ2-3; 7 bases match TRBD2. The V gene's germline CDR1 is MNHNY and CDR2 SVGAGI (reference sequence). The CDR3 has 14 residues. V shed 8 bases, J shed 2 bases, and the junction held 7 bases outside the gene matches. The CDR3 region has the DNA TGTGCCAGCTCCGCTAGCGGATCCACAGATACGCAGTATTTT. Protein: CASSASGSTDTQYF.

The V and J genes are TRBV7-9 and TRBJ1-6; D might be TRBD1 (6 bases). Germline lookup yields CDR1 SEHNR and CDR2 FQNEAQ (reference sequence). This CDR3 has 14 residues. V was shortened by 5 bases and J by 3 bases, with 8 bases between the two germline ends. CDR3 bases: TGTGCCAGCAGCACGGACAGCTATAATTCACCCCTCCACTTT. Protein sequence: CASSTDSYNSPLHF.

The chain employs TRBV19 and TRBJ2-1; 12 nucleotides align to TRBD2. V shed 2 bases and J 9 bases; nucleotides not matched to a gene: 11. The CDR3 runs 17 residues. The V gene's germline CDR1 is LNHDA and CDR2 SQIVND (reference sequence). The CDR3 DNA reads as TGTGCCAGTAGTATAAAAGCTAGCGGGGGGGCTCTCGGTGAGCAGTTCTTC. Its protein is CASSIKASGGALGEQFF.

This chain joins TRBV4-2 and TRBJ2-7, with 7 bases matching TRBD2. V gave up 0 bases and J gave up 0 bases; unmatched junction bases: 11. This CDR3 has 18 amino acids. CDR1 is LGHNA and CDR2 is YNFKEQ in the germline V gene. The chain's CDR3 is CASSQDDLRLAASYEQYF. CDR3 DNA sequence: TGTGCCAGCAGCCAAGACGACTTGAGACTAGCTGCCTCCTACGAGCAGTACTTC.